Listed below are T cell receptor beta chains from one sample, sequenced in a study of blood T cells in healthy people across ages. From the 5' RACE reads, TCRdb called clonotypes with MiXCR, one entry per CDR3 protein. In the table there are 550,000 to 650,000 distinct CDR3 sequences, under 30% of which are singletons. Sequencing was performed on blood. All receptors come from a woman at least 80 years old in good health. CDR3s include the opening cysteine and the closing phenylalanine or tryptophan. The order of the fields is J gene, clone size, D gene, V gene, CDR3 protein, CDR3 DNA. The D gene is left open where the match is weak. Size is stated for part of the rows, as once, few or many counts, or as a class when the clone is expanded.

j_call: TRBJ1-1
clone_size: few
d_call: -
v_call: TRBV7-9
cdr3_aa: CASSARLTEAFF
cdr3_nt: TGTGCCAGCAGCGCCCGACTCACGGAGGCTTTCTTT

j_call: TRBJ1-2
clone_size: -
d_call: -
v_call: TRBV7-2
cdr3_aa: CASSLAGSGGYTF
cdr3_nt: TGTGCCAGCAGCTTAGCCGGGTCGGGTGGCTACACCTTC

j_call: TRBJ1-2
clone_size: many
d_call: -
v_call: TRBV20-1
cdr3_aa: CSARLGEAVYGYTF
cdr3_nt: TGCAGTGCTAGATTGGGGGAGGCAGTCTATGGCTACACCTTC

j_call: TRBJ1-1
clone_size: -
d_call: -
v_call: TRBV5-4
cdr3_aa: CASSSGGASPKVAEAFF
cdr3_nt: TGTGCCAGCAGCTCGGGGGGGGCATCTCCAAAGGTCGCTGAAGCTTTCTTT

j_call: TRBJ2-7
clone_size: many
d_call: -
v_call: TRBV14
cdr3_aa: CASSQDGYTGAYEQYF
cdr3_nt: TGTGCCAGCAGCCAAGATGGGTACACAGGCGCTTACGAGCAGTACTTC

j_call: TRBJ2-7
clone_size: many
d_call: -
v_call: TRBV9
cdr3_aa: CASSVALGAPEQYF
cdr3_nt: TGTGCCAGCAGCGTAGCGTTAGGAGCTCCCGAGCAGTACTTC

j_call: TRBJ1-2
clone_size: many
d_call: -
v_call: TRBV3-1
cdr3_aa: CASSQDGGENTF
cdr3_nt: TGTGCCAGCAGCCAAGACGGGGGGGAAAACACCTTC

j_call: TRBJ2-1
clone_size: few
d_call: -
v_call: TRBV7-2
cdr3_aa: CASSSDYSGAYNEQFF
cdr3_nt: TGTGCCAGCAGCTCGGATTATTCGGGGGCCTACAATGAGCAGTTCTTC

j_call: TRBJ2-2
clone_size: -
d_call: -
v_call: TRBV6-1
cdr3_aa: CASSAFGAGELFF
cdr3_nt: TGTGCCAGCAGTGCCTTCGGAGCCGGGGAGCTGTTTTTT

j_call: TRBJ2-3
clone_size: -
d_call: TRBD1
v_call: TRBV7-2
cdr3_aa: CASSVGRGPDTQYF
cdr3_nt: TGTGCCAGCAGCGTTGGTAGGGGGCCAGATACGCAGTATTTT

j_call: TRBJ2-5
clone_size: many
d_call: TRBD1
v_call: TRBV28
cdr3_aa: CASNSGTEETQYF
cdr3_nt: TGTGCCAGCAATTCTGGGACAGAAGAGACCCAGTACTTC

j_call: TRBJ2-7
clone_size: few
d_call: -
v_call: TRBV5-1
cdr3_aa: CASSWGGVGSEQYF
cdr3_nt: TGCGCCAGCAGCTGGGGGGGCGTGGGGTCGGAGCAGTACTTC

j_call: TRBJ1-2
clone_size: many
d_call: -
v_call: TRBV6-1
cdr3_aa: CASSVEGRDYGYTF
cdr3_nt: TGTGCCAGCAGTGTTGAGGGCAGGGATTATGGCTACACCTTC

j_call: TRBJ1-5
clone_size: few
d_call: -
v_call: TRBV12-3/TRBV12-4
cdr3_aa: CASSLGSGVAGNQPQHF
cdr3_nt: TGTGCCAGCAGTTTAGGATCAGGGGTTGCGGGCAATCAGCCCCAGCATTTT

j_call: TRBJ1-5
clone_size: many
d_call: -
v_call: TRBV20-1
cdr3_aa: CSGRGEKNQPQHF
cdr3_nt: TGCAGTGGAAGGGGGGAAAAAAATCAGCCCCAGCATTTT

j_call: TRBJ2-6
clone_size: many
d_call: -
v_call: TRBV7-2
cdr3_aa: CASGREAVVSGANVLTF
cdr3_nt: TGTGCCAGCGGTCGCGAGGCAGTCGTATCTGGGGCCAACGTCCTGACTTTC

j_call: TRBJ2-1
clone_size: many
d_call: -
v_call: TRBV3-1
cdr3_aa: CASSQDSRGGSYNEQFF
cdr3_nt: TGTGCCAGCAGCCAAGATAGTAGAGGGGGCTCCTACAATGAGCAGTTCTTC

j_call: TRBJ1-2
clone_size: -
d_call: -
v_call: TRBV2
cdr3_aa: CASSEIGTYYYGYTF
cdr3_nt: TGTGCCAGCAGTGAAATTGGCACCTACTACTATGGCTACACCTTC

j_call: TRBJ1-2
clone_size: -
d_call: -
v_call: TRBV30
cdr3_aa: CAWSLGDARSDGYTF
cdr3_nt: TGTGCCTGGTCCCTTGGGGACGCCCGGTCGGATGGCTACACCTTC

j_call: TRBJ1-3
clone_size: many
d_call: -
v_call: TRBV3-1
cdr3_aa: CASSQERPGQFSSGNTIYF
cdr3_nt: TGTGCCAGCAGCCAAGAAAGGCCTGGACAGTTCTCCTCTGGAAACACCATATATTTT

j_call: TRBJ2-5
clone_size: many
d_call: -
v_call: TRBV11-2
cdr3_aa: CASSLDLSGTQYF
cdr3_nt: TGTGCCAGCAGCTTAGATCTTTCTGGGACCCAGTACTTC

j_call: TRBJ2-3
clone_size: many
d_call: -
v_call: TRBV4-1
cdr3_aa: CASSQDNGNTDTQYF
cdr3_nt: TGCGCCAGCAGCCAAGATAATGGAAACACAGATACGCAGTATTTT

j_call: TRBJ2-5
clone_size: many
d_call: -
v_call: TRBV11-2
cdr3_aa: CASSSQRIQETQYF
cdr3_nt: TGTGCCAGCAGCTCACAGAGAATCCAAGAGACCCAGTACTTC

j_call: TRBJ1-2
clone_size: once
d_call: TRBD1
v_call: TRBV29-1
cdr3_aa: CSVMGQLYGYTF
cdr3_nt: TGCAGCGTTATGGGACAGCTTTATGGCTACACCTTC

j_call: TRBJ2-3
clone_size: many
d_call: -
v_call: TRBV7-2
cdr3_aa: CASSWSSTASTDTQYF
cdr3_nt: TGTGCCAGCAGCTGGTCTAGCACCGCTAGCACAGATACGCAGTATTTT

j_call: TRBJ1-5
clone_size: -
d_call: -
v_call: TRBV20-1
cdr3_aa: CSALQPQHF
cdr3_nt: TGCAGTGCTCTCCAGCCCCAGCATTTT

j_call: TRBJ2-4
clone_size: many
d_call: -
v_call: TRBV9
cdr3_aa: CASSPSPTPGNIQYF
cdr3_nt: TGTGCCAGCAGCCCGAGCCCGACTCCTGGAAACATTCAGTACTTC

j_call: TRBJ1-1
clone_size: -
d_call: -
v_call: TRBV7-9
cdr3_aa: CASSSDGSRAEAFF
cdr3_nt: TGTGCCAGCAGCTCCGACGGATCTCGCGCTGAAGCTTTCTTT

j_call: TRBJ1-5
clone_size: -
d_call: -
v_call: TRBV30
cdr3_aa: CARGFNSGNQPQHF
cdr3_nt: TGTGCCCGGGGTTTCAACTCGGGCAATCAGCCCCAGCATTTT

j_call: TRBJ2-1
clone_size: many
d_call: -
v_call: TRBV24-1
cdr3_aa: CATSDFNRGYNEQFF
cdr3_nt: TGTGCCACCAGTGATTTCAATCGGGGTTACAATGAGCAGTTCTTC

j_call: TRBJ2-7
clone_size: -
d_call: TRBD2
v_call: TRBV20-1
cdr3_aa: CSAQALADSYEQYF
cdr3_nt: TGCAGTGCTCAGGCCCTAGCGGACTCCTACGAGCAGTACTTC

j_call: TRBJ2-1
clone_size: many
d_call: -
v_call: TRBV2
cdr3_aa: CASSRNREQFF
cdr3_nt: TGTGCCAGCAGCCGCAATCGCGAGCAGTTCTTC